These 10 T cell receptor beta chains share one sample of origin, sequenced in a study of blood T cells in healthy people across ages. A second about 6 to 11 cycle PCR used barcoded and J-beta primers. TCRdb ran MiXCR on the 5' RACE reads and lists one entry per CDR3 protein. The table has roughly 930,000 distinct CDR3 sequences, about 48% seen once. Sequencing used blood. The receptor source for this set is a man younger than 40 in good health.

The gene calls are TRBV14 and TRBJ2-7; 8 bases map to TRBD1. Germline assignment: CDR1 SGHDN and CDR2 FVKESK. CDR3 length equals 17 residues. The V and J ends lost 4 bases and 3 bases, in that order; junction bases with no gene match: 14. CDR3 loop: CASSRPGWGTGDYEQYF. The CDR3 DNA reads TGTGCCAGCAGCCGGCCGGGTTGGGGGACAGGAGACTACGAGCAGTACTTC.

The V gene is TRBV7-7, the J gene TRBJ2-5; TRBD1 aligns across 7 bases. The J call may be mistaken, given a closer DNA end match to TRBJ2-7. CDR1 is SSHAT, CDR2 FNYEAQ, per germline (reference sequence). The CDR3 runs to 13 residues. The CDR3 spells CASALQGSTEQYF. The CDR3 DNA is TGTGCTAGCGCCTTACAGGGGTCTACCGAGCAGTACTTC.

The chain has TRBV5-1 and TRBJ2-7, with D possibly being TRBD2 (5 bases). The CDR3 runs to 16 residues. CDR1 SGHRS and CDR2 YFSETQ come from the germline V gene. The V end was cut by 0 bases, the J end by 2 bases, with 15 bases between. For the CDR3, the DNA is TGCGCCAGCAGCTTGGAGGAGCTAGCTCGGGCCTACGAGCAGTACTTC. Amino acids: CASSLEELARAYEQYF.

In DNA form, the CDR3 reads TGTGCCAGCAGTTACTCCGGACTAGCGGAGTCCTACAATGAGCAGTTCTTC. The encoded protein is CASSYSGLAESYNEQFF. This rearrangement joins TRBV6-5 to TRBJ2-1; TRBD2 aligns across 10 bases. V was pared by 0 bases and J by 1 base, with 3 bases of the junction left unmatched. Germline V gene lookup returns CDR1 MNHEY and CDR2 SVGAGI. The CDR3 is 17 amino acids.

The chain links TRBV7-8 to TRBJ2-7; the D gene is possibly TRBD2 (6 bases). This CDR3 is 15 amino acids long. Trimming took 5 bases from V and 1 from J, leaving 15 bases between them. Germline-derived CDR1 and CDR2 are SGHVS and FQNEAQ. CDR3 sequence reads: CASSHWGERSYEQYF. DNA of the CDR3: TGTGCCAGCAGCCACTGGGGGGAGAGGTCCTACGAGCAGTACTTC.

This clonotype was seen just once. J is TRBJ1-5 and V is TRBV28, with D possibly TRBD1 on 6 matching bases. The CDR3 is 15 amino acids. Germline CDR1 and CDR2: MDHEN and SYDVKM. Deletions cut 6 bases from V and 1 base from J, with 13 bases between. CDR3 nucleotides: TGTGCCAGCAGAGTTCAACAGGGAAGCAATCAGCCCCAGCATTTT. Translating it yields CASRVQQGSNQPQHF.

The chain joins TRBV21-1 to TRBJ2-5. TRBV21-1 is designated a pseudogene. This CDR3 spans 15 amino acids. The CDR3 spells CASSKVNRVQETQYF. CDR3 bases: TGTGCCAGCAGCAAAGTCAACAGGGTCCAAGAGACCCAGTACTTC.

This clonotype was counted a few times. The rearrangement uses TRBV10-1 and TRBJ2-7, with a weak D call TRBD1 (6 bases). Looked up from germline, CDR1 is WNHNN and CDR2 is SYGVQD (reference sequence). The CDR3 runs to 14 residues. V was cut by 7 bases and J by 0 bases, with 13 bases left in between. CDR3 amino acids: CASIRTESSYEQYF. The CDR3 region has the DNA TGCGCCAGCATCCGGACAGAAAGCTCCTACGAGCAGTACTTC.

This rearrangement joins TRBV20-1 to TRBJ2-1, with a possible D match to TRBD2 (6 bases). Germline CDR1 and CDR2: DFQATT and SNEGSKA (reference sequence). CDR3 length: 12 residues. V was clipped by 6 bases and J by 8 bases, with 14 bases between them. CDR3 sequence: CSAGARGDEQFF. The CDR3 DNA sequence: TGCAGTGCCGGGGCGCGGGGCGATGAGCAGTTCTTC.

In its sample, this clonotype was seen a few times. Its ends do not fully match the called genes, so a read error is possible. CDR3 in amino acids: CASSLGGAGANVLTF. The CDR3 DNA reads as TGTGCTAGCAGCTTAGGAGGGGCTGGGGCCAACGTCCTGACTTTC. The chain carries TRBV7-7 and TRBJ2-6; D may be TRBD2 (6 bases). Per the germline V gene, CDR1 is SSHAT and CDR2 is FNYEAQ (reference sequence). This CDR3 comprises 15 residues.